These T cell receptor beta chains were read from a single sample in a study of blood T cells in healthy people across ages. Each CDR3 protein gets one entry after TCRdb re-called the 5' RACE reads with MiXCR. The table has roughly 800,000 distinct CDR3 sequences, 25% to 30% seen once; the top ten hold over 2.5%. These data also formed part of another study, on T cells of mothers and their children.

The sequenced sample consisted of blood. These receptors were obtained from a boy aged 5 to 17 in good health. The CDR3 runs from the conserved cysteine through the conserved F or W. A D gene is named only where the DNA matches it firmly. Expanded clones get a size class; other rows say once, few or many, or leave the size out.

d_call	v_call	clone_size	j_call	cdr3_nt	cdr3_aa
-	TRBV5-1	-	TRBJ2-1	TGCGCCAGCAGCTTGGATTTCCACAATGAGCAGTTCTTC	CASSLDFHNEQFF
TRBD1	TRBV4-1	-	TRBJ1-2	TGCGCCAGCAGTCCGTCTACCTCCTACCAAGGGGGCGATGGCTACACCTTC	CASSPSTSYQGGDGYTF
-	TRBV2	-	TRBJ2-5	TGTGCCAGCATAAAGGACTGGTCCTCCAGGGAGACCCAGTACTTC	CASIKDWSSRETQYF
-	TRBV12-5	few	TRBJ2-5	TGTGCTAGTGGTCCTCCGGTTGGCGGGGCCCCCGGGACCCAGTACTTC	CASGPPVGGAPGTQYF
-	TRBV4-2	-	TRBJ1-4	TGTGCCAGCAGCCAAGCTGGCGGTCGTTATGAAAAACTGTTTTTT	CASSQAGGRYEKLFF
TRBD1	TRBV20-1	-	TRBJ2-1	TGCAGTGCTCGTCTACAGGGGGGCGGCTACAATGAGCAGTTCTTC	CSARLQGGGYNEQFF
-	TRBV6-1	-	TRBJ1-1	TGTGCCAGCAAATTCGGTGTAGACACTGAAGCTTTCTTT	CASKFGVDTEAFF
TRBD2	TRBV20-1	-	TRBJ2-3	TGCAGTGCTAGAATAGCGGGCCCACTTCTAGCGGGGACTACAGATACGCAGTATTTT	CSARIAGPLLAGTTDTQYF
TRBD1	TRBV5-1	-	TRBJ1-1	TGCGCCAGCAGCTTGGATCAGGGGGCATTCACTGAAGCTTTCTTT	CASSLDQGAFTEAFF
-	TRBV6-4	-	TRBJ2-1	TGTGCCAGCAGTGGGGGGACTTCGCCCTACAATGAGCAGTTCTTC	CASSGGTSPYNEQFF
-	TRBV5-1	-	TRBJ1-1	TGCGCCAGCAGCCCAGGGACACTAAGGACTGAAGCTTTCTTT	CASSPGTLRTEAFF
-	TRBV7-9	-	TRBJ1-4	TGTGCCAGCAGCAGTGAGATACCGGGTGAAAAACTGTTTTTT	CASSSEIPGEKLFF
-	TRBV6-2/TRBV6-3	few	TRBJ2-7	TGTGCCAGCAGTTACTCGACGGGGGCCCTTGGCGAGCAGTACTTC	CASSYSTGALGEQYF
-	TRBV6-6	-	TRBJ1-4	TGTGCCAGCAGTGGGACACTAACTAATGAAAAACTGTTTTTT	CASSGTLTNEKLFF
-	TRBV10-3	-	TRBJ1-5	TGTGCCATCGCCCAGGGAGATCAGCCCCAGCATTTT	CAIAQGDQPQHF
-	TRBV6-1	-	TRBJ2-5	TGTGCCAGCAGTTCACAGCGGGGAGGGGGGGCCCAGTACTTC	CASSSQRGGGAQYF
-	TRBV12-3/TRBV12-4	few	TRBJ2-7	TGTGCCAGCAGTTCCTCCGGGGCCGGTGCCGAGCAGTACTTC	CASSSSGAGAEQYF
TRBD2	TRBV6-5	-	TRBJ2-7	TGTGCCAGCAGTTATCAAGGTCCTACGGGGGGCGAGCAGTACTTC	CASSYQGPTGGEQYF
-	TRBV2	-	TRBJ1-2	TGTGCCAGCAGTATCAGTAATGGCTACACCTTC	CASSISNGYTF
TRBD1	TRBV7-2	-	TRBJ2-1	TGTGCCAGCAGCTCCGGGACAGGGAAGGTCAATGAGCAGTTCTTC	CASSSGTGKVNEQFF
TRBD1	TRBV3-1	-	TRBJ1-5	TGTGCCAGCAGCTCAGGGGGATCGGATCAGCCCCAGCATTTT	CASSSGGSDQPQHF